This TCR beta chain was identified in a study of Tregs in tolerant kidney transplant recipients. Whole-study results and caveats: Antigen-driven expansion was suggested because donor-specific Tregs expanded more than all Tregs in tolerant patients.

Regarding this clone: Its target is unknown. The read gets to within 3 residues of the CDR3 end, and the germline J gene fills in the rest.

Thawed PBMCs were FACS-sorted into unstimulated CD4+CD25+CD127- regulatory T cells, CD4+CD25- non-regulatory cells, CD4 and CD8 cells. The CDR3 has 11 residues. Germline CDR1 is SGHAT and CDR2 is FQNNGV. V was clipped by 8 bases and J by 3 bases, with 8 bases between them. Assay: immunoSEQ multiplex PCR; the TCRdb copy retains only in-frame clones and omits some. In total, the table holds about 30,000 clones. The receptor was isolated from a human donor who received a combined kidney and bone marrow transplant. The sample consisted of CD8+ T cells from blood, taken before the transplant. The rearrangement joins TRBV11-2 to TRBJ2-7; D is perhaps TRBD2 (5 bases). The sequenced part of the CDR3 DNA is TGTGCCAGCTCAGACTACTACGAG. Amino acids: CASSDYYE. The whole CDR3 sequence reads CASSDYYEQYF.